The next 5 T cell receptor beta chains were all read from a single sample in a study of T-cell memory formation after mild COVID-19. TCRdb ran MiXCR on the 5' RACE reads and lists one entry per CDR3 protein. The sample records 580,000 or so distinct CDR3 sequences, roughly 17% being singletons. The material sequenced was PBMCs or a T cell subset sorted from them (not recorded which). The receptors shown here come from an adult woman who had mild COVID-19 (a few samples of this study predate the infection). Cell type and time point are not known.

In this sample, this clonotype turned up a few times. This rearrangement joins TRBV21-1 to TRBJ2-5; the table calls TRBD1, which could not be checked here. TRBV21-1 is a listed pseudogene. This CDR3 comprises 15 residues. CDR3 residues: CASSKAAGAWETQYF. In nucleotides, the CDR3 is TGTGCCAGCAGCAAAGCAGCAGGGGCATGGGAGACCCAGTACTTC.

The chain employs TRBV7-6 and TRBJ1-1, with D possibly matching TRBD1 (5 bases). Per the germline V gene, CDR1 is SGHVS and CDR2 is FNYEAQ. CDR3 length: 15 residues. Trimming took 0 bases from V and 7 from J, leaving 15 bases between them. The CDR3 is CASSLALGTPDEAFF. The CDR3 DNA is TGTGCCAGCAGCTTAGCGCTTGGGACGCCAGATGAAGCTTTCTTT.

The chain recombines TRBV5-4 with TRBJ2-1; 9 bases line up with TRBD2. The CDR3 is 16 residues long. CDR1 is SGHNT, CDR2 YYREEE, per germline (reference sequence). V lost 4 bases, J lost 8 bases, and 13 bases stayed unmatched. In nucleotides, the CDR3 is TGTGCCAGCAGCACCGGAGCACTAGCGGGTGTCGATGAGCAGTTCTTC. This gives the protein CASSTGALAGVDEQFF.

The table lists this clonotype with a few counts. The chain carries TRBV5-6 and TRBJ1-1; D uncertain. The ends were cut back, 2 bases at V and 1 base at J, with 9 bases in the middle. Germline CDR1 is SGHDT and CDR2 is YYEEEE. The CDR3 length is 14 residues. The CDR3 DNA reads as TGTGCCAGCAGCTTCCGGACCGCGAACACTGAAGCTTTCTTT. Encoded protein: CASSFRTANTEAFF.

This clonotype was counted only a few times. The chain couples TRBV9 to TRBJ2-2; D possibly corresponds to TRBD2 (7 bases). Germline-derived CDR1 and CDR2 are SGDLS and YYNGEE. Trimming left V 4 bases short and J 7 bases short, with 23 bases between. This CDR3 region has 17 residues. CDR3 bases: TGTGCCAGCAGCTCCCCCTGGGACGGGGGGCATGGCGGGGAGCTGTTTTTT. This codes for CASSSPWDGGHGGELFF.